The 19 T cell receptor beta chains below come from one sample, sequenced in a study of blood T cell repertoires in COVID-19. Method: immunoSEQ multiplex PCR; TCRdb's copy keeps in-frame clones and lacks some. Found here are approximately 190,000 clones, 70% to 90% of them singletons; the top ten hold roughly 6.2%. Sequencing used peripheral blood. These receptor sequences come from a woman aged 35 to 49 who had recovered from COVID-19.

V and J are TRBV11-2 and TRBJ2-3, with 9 bases that match TRBD1. The ends lost 5 bases at V and 5 bases at J; junction bases unmatched: 8. This CDR3 has 15 amino acids. Germline V lookup: CDR1 SGHAT, CDR2 FQNNGV. CDR3 nucleotides: TGTGCCAGCAGCATAGTACAGGGGGCGGAAGATACGCAGTATTTT. Its translation is CASSIVQGAEDTQYF. The variable domain in full, with the rest retrieved from reference TRBV11-2 and TRBJ2-3, is EAGVAQSPRYKIIEKRQSVAFWCNPISGHATLYWYQQILGQGPKLLIQFQNNGVVDDSQLPKDRFSAERLKGVDSTLKIQPAKLEDSAVYLCASSIVQGAEDTQYFGPGTRLTVL.

This chain uses TRBV20-1 with TRBJ2-1, with 12 bases identical to TRBD2. The germline gives CDR1 DFQATT, CDR2 SNEGSKA (reference sequence). This CDR3 has 15 amino acids. J gave up 4 bases and V 3 bases, and 4 bases lay outside the gene matches. CDR3 DNA: TGCAGTGCTAGTCACGGACTAGCGGGATACAATGAGCAGTTCTTC. The encoded protein is CSASHGLAGYNEQFF.

This clone appeared once. The chain is built from TRBV7-9 and TRBJ1-1; the match to TRBD1 covers 11 bases. With V trimmed by 5 bases and J by 5 bases, 13 bases remained unmatched. CDR3 length equals 17 residues. CDR1 SEHNR and CDR2 FQNEAQ come from the germline V gene (reference sequence). The CDR3 is CASSHGQGALGYTEAFF. The CDR3 region has the DNA TGTGCCAGCAGCCATGGACAGGGGGCGCTTGGTTATACTGAAGCTTTCTTT.

V gene TRBV14 combines with J gene TRBJ2-5; 9 bases fit TRBD1. Germline V lookup: CDR1 SGHDN, CDR2 FVKESK. The CDR3 sequence is 16 residues long. V shed 1 base and J 6 bases; nucleotides not matched to a gene: 9. The CDR3 DNA sequence: TGTGCCAGCAGCCAAGGGTACACAGGGGGCGGGAAGACCCAGTACTTC. This encodes CASSQGYTGGGKTQYF. Complete variable domain (other parts from reference TRBV14 and TRBJ2-5): EAGVTQFPSHSVIEKGQTVTLRCDPISGHDNLYWYRRVMGKEIKFLLHFVKESKQDESGMPNNRFLAERTGGTYSTLKVQPAELEDSGVYFCASSQGYTGGGKTQYFGPGTRLLVL.

The chain carries TRBV4-2 and TRBJ1-4; D may be TRBD1 (6 bases). Germline CDR1 reads LGHNA; CDR2 reads YNFKEQ. CDR3 size: 17 residues. Trimming stripped 0 bases from V and 5 bases from J, with 16 bases between. CDR3 in amino acids: CASSQDQRQDLNEKLFF. CDR3 coding DNA: TGTGCCAGCAGCCAAGATCAGCGACAGGACTTGAATGAAAAACTGTTTTTT.

This chain uses TRBV5-1 with TRBJ2-2; D uncertain. Germline V gene data show CDR1 as SGHRS and CDR2 as YFSETQ. This CDR3 has 13 residues. The V gene lost 1 base and the J gene lost 1 base, with 2 bases spanning the gap. The CDR3 here is CASSLRNTGELFF. As DNA, the CDR3 is TGCGCCAGCAGCTTGCGGAACACCGGGGAGCTGTTTTTT.

The chain combines TRBV2 with TRBJ1-2; the D is unclear. Trimming pared 5 bases from V and 3 bases from J, leaving 13 bases between. Per the germline V gene, CDR1 is SNHLY and CDR2 is FYNNEI. This CDR3 has 14 residues. The DNA of the CDR3 is TGTGCCAGCAGTCCCCCAAGGCGGGACTATGGCTACACCTTC. Protein product: CASSPPRRDYGYTF.

The rearrangement joins TRBV11-2 to TRBJ1-3, with 7 bases matching TRBD1. CDR3 length: 15 amino acids. Trimming at V came to 2 bases and at J to 4 bases, leaving 5 bases not matched to a gene. The V gene's germline CDR1 is SGHAT and CDR2 FQNNGV. CDR3 DNA sequence: TGTGCCAGCAGCTTAAGACAGGGCTCGGGAAACACCATATATTTT. Its translation is CASSLRQGSGNTIYF.

This chain joins TRBV6-5 and TRBJ1-2, with D maybe TRBD1 (5 bases). Germline loops: CDR1 MNHEY, CDR2 SVGAGI. The V end lost 2 bases, the J end lost 2 bases, and 9 bases lay between the germline ends. CDR3 size: 14 residues. The CDR3 coding sequence is TGTGCCAGCAGTTACCGGAGACAGAACTATGGCTACACCTTC. Its translation: CASSYRRQNYGYTF.

The genes are TRBV7-8 and TRBJ2-5; 8 nucleotides align to TRBD2. Germline loops: CDR1 SGHVS, CDR2 FQNEAQ. J lost 6 bases, V lost 2 bases, and 8 bases had no gene match. The CDR3 is made up of 15 amino acids. The CDR3 loop reads CASSLFSGTGKTQYF. CDR3 nucleotide sequence: TGTGCCAGCAGCTTATTTAGCGGGACGGGAAAGACCCAGTACTTC.

This chain uses TRBV14 with TRBJ1-2; 7 bases agree with TRBD1. Germline V gene data show CDR1 as SGHDN and CDR2 as FVKESK. The CDR3 length is 14 residues. J gave up 7 bases and V 5 bases, and 10 bases lay outside the gene matches. The CDR3 loop reads CASSAERGRGGYTF. CDR3 coding DNA: TGTGCCAGCAGCGCTGAAAGGGGGCGCGGTGGCTACACCTTC.

This sequence joins TRBV6-5 and TRBJ1-1; TRBD1 matches at 8 bases. There are 15 residues in the CDR3. Germline CDR1 reads MNHEY; CDR2 reads SVGAGI. The V segment lost 5 bases and the J segment 0 bases; nucleotides outside the gene matches: 5. The CDR3 region is CASSLDRGLNTEAFF. In DNA, the CDR3 is TGTGCCAGCAGTCTCGACAGGGGTCTGAACACTGAAGCTTTCTTT.

The chain couples TRBV19 to TRBJ2-3; 8 bases agree with TRBD2. This CDR3 is 19 amino acids long. The V gene end was trimmed by 5 bases and the J gene end by 2 bases; junction bases not matched to a gene: 18. Germline CDR1 and CDR2: LNHDA and SQIVND (reference sequence). The DNA for the CDR3 is TGTGCCAGTAGTCCGCCGTGGCGGGAGGCCTACATCGACACAGATACGCAGTATTTT. As protein: CASSPPWREAYIDTDTQYF.

The chain has TRBV27 and TRBJ1-2; 8 nucleotides match TRBD1. CDR1 and CDR2 from the germline V gene are MNHEY and SMNVEV (reference sequence). This CDR3 contains 16 residues. With 3 bases clipped from V and 4 bases from J, the junction kept 10 bases outside the gene matches. CDR3 region: CASSFVGDRHGYGYTF. The CDR3 nucleotides read TGTGCCAGCAGTTTTGTTGGGGACAGGCATGGCTATGGCTACACCTTC.

The J gene is TRBJ1-6, the V gene TRBV5-5, with D possibly being TRBD1 (5 bases). The germline gives CDR1 SGHKS, CDR2 YYEKEE (reference sequence). The CDR3 loop spans 16 amino acids. V was shortened by 4 bases and J by 3 bases, with 14 bases between the two germline ends. CDR3: CASSLRSGDYNSPLHF. In DNA form, the CDR3 reads TGTGCCAGCAGCCTCCGTTCGGGGGACTATAATTCACCCCTCCACTTT.

CDR3 protein: CAWYPGGATGELFF. DNA for the CDR3: TGTGCCTGGTACCCCGGGGGGGCCACCGGGGAGCTGTTTTTT. The chain combines TRBV30 with TRBJ2-2; 8 nucleotides align to TRBD2. The junction had 6 bases not matched to a gene; V was cut back by 5 bases and J by 4 bases. The CDR3 spans 14 residues. In germline, CDR1 is GTSNPN, CDR2 SVGIG (reference sequence).

The chain carries TRBV6-5 and TRBJ2-7; TRBD2 agrees at 12 bases. The V and J ends lost 6 bases and 1 base, in that order; junction bases with no gene match: 4. The CDR3 runs to 15 residues. Germline V lookup: CDR1 MNHEY, CDR2 SVGAGI. Here the CDR3 reads CASRRLAGESYEQYF. CDR3 sequence (DNA): TGTGCCAGCAGGCGACTAGCGGGGGAATCCTACGAGCAGTACTTC.

This CDR3 reads CASVGGTGARDTGELFF. DNA of the CDR3: TGTGCCAGTGTCGGCGGGACAGGGGCCAGGGACACCGGGGAGCTGTTTTTT. The rearrangement links TRBV19 to TRBJ2-2; 10 nucleotides align to TRBD1. Germline V gene sequence: CDR1 LNHDA, CDR2 SQIVND (reference sequence). The V segment lost 8 bases and the J segment 3 bases; nucleotides outside the gene matches: 12. The CDR3 has 17 residues.

The rearrangement joins TRBV7-9 to TRBJ2-1; 7 bases map to TRBD2. CDR3 length: 14 residues. Germline loops: CDR1 SEHNR, CDR2 FQNEAQ (reference sequence). The V and J ends lost 3 bases and 4 bases, in that order; junction bases with no gene match: 3. In DNA form, the CDR3 reads TGTGCCAGCAGCTTTGGGACTACTTACAATGAGCAGTTCTTC. It specifies CASSFGTTYNEQFF.